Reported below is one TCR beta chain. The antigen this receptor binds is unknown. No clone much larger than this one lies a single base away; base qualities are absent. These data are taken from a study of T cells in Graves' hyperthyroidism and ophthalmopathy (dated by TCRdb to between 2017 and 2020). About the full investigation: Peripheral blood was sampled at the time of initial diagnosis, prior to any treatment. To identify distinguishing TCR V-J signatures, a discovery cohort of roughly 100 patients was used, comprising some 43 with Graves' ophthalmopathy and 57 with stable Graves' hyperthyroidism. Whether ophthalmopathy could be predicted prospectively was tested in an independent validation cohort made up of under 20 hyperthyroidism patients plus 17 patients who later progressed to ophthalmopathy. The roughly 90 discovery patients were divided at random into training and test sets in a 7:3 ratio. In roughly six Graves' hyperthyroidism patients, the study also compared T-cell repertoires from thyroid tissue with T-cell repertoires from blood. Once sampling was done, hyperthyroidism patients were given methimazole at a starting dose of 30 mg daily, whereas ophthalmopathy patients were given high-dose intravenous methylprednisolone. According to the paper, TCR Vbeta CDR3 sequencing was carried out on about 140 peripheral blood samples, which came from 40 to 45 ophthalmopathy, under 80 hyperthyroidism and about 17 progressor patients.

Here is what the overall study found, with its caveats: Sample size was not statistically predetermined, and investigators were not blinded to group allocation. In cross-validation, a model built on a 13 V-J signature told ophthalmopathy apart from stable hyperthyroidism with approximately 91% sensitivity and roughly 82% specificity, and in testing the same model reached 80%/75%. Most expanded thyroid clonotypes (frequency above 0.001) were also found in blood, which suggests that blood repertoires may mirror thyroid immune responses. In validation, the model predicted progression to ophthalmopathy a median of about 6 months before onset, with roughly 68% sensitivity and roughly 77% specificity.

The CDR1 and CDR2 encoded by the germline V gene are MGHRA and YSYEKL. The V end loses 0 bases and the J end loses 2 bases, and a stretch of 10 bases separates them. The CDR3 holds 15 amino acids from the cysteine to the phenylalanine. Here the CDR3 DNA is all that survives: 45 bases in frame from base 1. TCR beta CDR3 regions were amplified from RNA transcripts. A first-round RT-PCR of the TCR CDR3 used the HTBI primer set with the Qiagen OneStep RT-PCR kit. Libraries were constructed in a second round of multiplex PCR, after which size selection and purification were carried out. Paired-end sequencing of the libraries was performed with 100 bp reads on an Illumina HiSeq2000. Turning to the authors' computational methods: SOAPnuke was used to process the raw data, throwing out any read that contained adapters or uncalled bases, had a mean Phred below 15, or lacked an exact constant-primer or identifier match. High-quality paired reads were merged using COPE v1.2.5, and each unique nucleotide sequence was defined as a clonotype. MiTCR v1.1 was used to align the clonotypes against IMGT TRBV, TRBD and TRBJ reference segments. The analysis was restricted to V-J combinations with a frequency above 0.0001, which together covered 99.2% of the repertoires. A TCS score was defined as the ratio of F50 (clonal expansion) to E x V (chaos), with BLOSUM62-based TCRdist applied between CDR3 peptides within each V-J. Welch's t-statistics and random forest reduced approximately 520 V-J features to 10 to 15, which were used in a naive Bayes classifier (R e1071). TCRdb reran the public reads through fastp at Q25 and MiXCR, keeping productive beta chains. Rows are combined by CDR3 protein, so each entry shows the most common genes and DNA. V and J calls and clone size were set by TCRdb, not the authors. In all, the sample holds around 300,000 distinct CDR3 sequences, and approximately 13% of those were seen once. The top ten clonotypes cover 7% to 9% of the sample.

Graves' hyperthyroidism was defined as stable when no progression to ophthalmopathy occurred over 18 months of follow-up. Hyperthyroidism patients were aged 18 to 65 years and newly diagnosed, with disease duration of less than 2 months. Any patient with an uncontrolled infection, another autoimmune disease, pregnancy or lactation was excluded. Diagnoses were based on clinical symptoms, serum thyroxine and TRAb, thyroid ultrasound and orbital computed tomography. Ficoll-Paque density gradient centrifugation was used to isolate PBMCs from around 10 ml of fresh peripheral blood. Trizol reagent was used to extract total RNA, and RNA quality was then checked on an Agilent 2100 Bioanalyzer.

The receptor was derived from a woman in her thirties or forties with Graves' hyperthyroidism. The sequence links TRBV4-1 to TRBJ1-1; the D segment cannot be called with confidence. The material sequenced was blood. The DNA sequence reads TGCGCCAGCAGCCAAGATTGGAGAGGAAACACTGAAGCTTTCTTT. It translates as CASSQDWRGNTEAFF.